Presented here are 21 T cell receptor beta chains from one specimen sequenced in a study of PD-L1 blockade in urothelial cancer listed by TCRdb under 2017. Receptor libraries were prepared by the immunoSEQ multiplex PCR assay. The table was pulled from immuneACCESS by TCRdb, which kept in-frame rearrangements only. Such tables lose some clones; where checked, under half of the loss comes from unresolved V genes, and the rest has no known cause. The sample table records approximately 88,000 clones; roughly 84% of these occur just once. More than 2% of the sample rests with the top ten. This specimen's time point label, interpreted: pretreatment peripheral blood. The starting material was PBMCs, obtained around atezolizumab (anti-PD-L1) treatment. The origin of the receptors is a man in his sixties with urothelial cancer.

V usage is TRBV5-6 and J usage is TRBJ1-1; the match to TRBD1 covers 11 bases. Germline loops: CDR1 SGHDT, CDR2 YYEEEE. This CDR3 comprises 14 residues. V trimming: 3 bases; J trimming: 6 bases; junction bases outside the gene matches: 4. The CDR3, as DNA: TGTGCCAGCAGCTGGGACAGGGGGTCCGCTGAAGCTTTCTTT. As protein: CASSWDRGSAEAFF.

A single count supports this clone. The V and J genes are TRBV28 and TRBJ1-2, with TRBD1 matching over 8 bases. There are 16 residues in the CDR3. Germline V lookup: CDR1 MDHEN, CDR2 SYDVKM. V was pared by 4 bases and J by 4 bases, with 11 bases of the junction left unmatched. The CDR3 bases are TGTGCCAGCAGTTCCGCTGGGACAGGATCTAGCTATGGCTACACCTTC. It specifies CASSSAGTGSSYGYTF.

In DNA, the CDR3 is TGTGCCAGCAGTTACGGAAGGGGGGGGACAGATACGCAGTATTTT. It codes for CASSYGRGGTDTQYF. The J gene is TRBJ2-3, the V gene TRBV6-5; D may be TRBD2 (7 bases). Between the trimmed V and J ends, which lost 2 bases and 3 bases, there was a span of 12 bases. The CDR3 loop spans 15 amino acids. Germline V gene sequence: CDR1 MNHEY, CDR2 SVGAGI.

This clone was seen only a few times. This chain joins TRBV19 and TRBJ1-5; 8 bases match TRBD1. CDR3 length: 15 residues. Germline CDR1 is LNHDA and CDR2 is SQIVND (reference sequence). The J segment lost 2 bases and the V segment lost 3 bases, leaving 3 bases of the junction unmatched. The CDR3 spells CASSIQGARNQPQHF. CDR3 nucleotide sequence: TGTGCCAGTAGTATCCAGGGGGCCCGCAATCAGCCCCAGCATTTT.

The chain combines TRBV11-2 with TRBJ2-7; tentatively, D is TRBD2 (6 bases). V was pared by 0 bases and J by 3 bases, with 18 bases between. The CDR3 spans 17 residues. Looked up from germline, CDR1 is SGHAT and CDR2 is FQNNGV. The CDR3 bases are TGTGCCAGCAGCTTAGATCGCGGGCGGGGCACTGGCTACGAGCAGTACTTC. It codes for CASSLDRGRGTGYEQYF.

The genes are TRBV6-1 and TRBJ1-2; tentatively, D is TRBD1 (5 bases). This CDR3 has 14 residues. Germline CDR1 is MNHNS and CDR2 is SASEGT. V was clipped by 4 bases and J by 7 bases, with 16 bases between them. CDR3 region: CASSVTEGQGGYTF. CDR3 coding DNA: TGTGCCAGCAGTGTCACGGAGGGGCAGGGTGGCTACACCTTC.

The chain recombines TRBV5-8 with TRBJ1-4; D might be TRBD1 (5 bases). Trimming cost V 6 bases and J 6 bases, with 15 bases left between them. The CDR3 covers 14 residues. Germline V lookup: CDR1 SGHTS, CDR2 YDEGEE. The CDR3 DNA sequence: TGTGCCAGCAACATGGGGGGGTTGGATGAAAAACTGTTTTTT. Amino acids: CASNMGGLDEKLFF.

The rearrangement joins TRBV10-3 to TRBJ1-5, with D unresolved. CDR1 is ENHRY, CDR2 SYGVKD, per germline. Trimming removed 4 bases from V and 1 base from J, with 8 bases in between. This CDR3 has 14 amino acids. The CDR3 is CAISVSGSNQPQHF. In DNA form, the CDR3 reads TGTGCCATCAGTGTATCGGGGAGCAATCAGCCCCAGCATTTT.

The chain combines TRBV5-5 with TRBJ2-3, with 7 bases lining up with TRBD2. From germline, CDR1 is SGHKS and CDR2 YYEKEE (reference sequence). With V trimmed by 2 bases and J by 1 base, 10 bases remained unmatched. This CDR3 is built from 17 residues. CDR3 residues: CASSLRGGSRGTDTQYF. For the CDR3, the DNA is TGTGCCAGCAGCTTAAGGGGAGGGAGCCGCGGCACAGATACGCAGTATTTT.

The chain links TRBV6-6 to TRBJ1-1; 9 bases agree with TRBD1. The ends lost 2 bases at V and 8 bases at J; junction bases unmatched: 6. The CDR3 loop spans 14 amino acids. Germline CDR1 and CDR2: MNHNY and SVGAGI (reference sequence). CDR3 coding DNA: TGTGCCAGCAGTTACGCCGCCGGGACAGGGGAAGCTTTCTTT. Translation gives CASSYAAGTGEAFF.

The chain employs TRBV5-1 and TRBJ1-2; possible D gene TRBD1, 6 bases. Looked up from germline, CDR1 is SGHRS and CDR2 is YFSETQ. This CDR3 spans 12 amino acids. Trimming left V 4 bases short and J 11 bases short, with 15 bases between. CDR3 sequence: CASSEDRSPYTF. CDR3 sequence (DNA): TGCGCCAGCAGCGAGGACAGATCTCCGTACACCTTC.

The V gene is TRBV7-2, the J gene TRBJ1-4; D is undetermined. Germline V gives CDR1 SGHTA, CDR2 FQGNSA. V shed 5 bases and J shed 11 bases, with 18 bases lying between them. CDR3 size: 14 residues. The CDR3 loop is CASSLDAVLNKLFF. DNA for the CDR3: TGTGCCAGCAGCCTGGATGCGGTTCTGAATAAACTGTTTTTT.

This clone was counted a few times. CDR3 protein: CASRGTKDSAQYF. CDR3 coding DNA: TGTGCCAGCAGGGGGACTAAAGACAGTGCGCAGTACTTC. The rearrangement links TRBV6-5 to TRBJ2-7, with 7 nucleotides matching TRBD2. Germline CDR1 MNHEY, CDR2 SVGAGI. The CDR3 is 13 residues long. J was trimmed by 9 bases and V by 6 bases; bases with no gene match: 11.

The chain uses TRBV7-9 and TRBJ1-2; TRBD1 agrees at 9 bases. The length of the CDR3 is 13 residues. CDR1 is SEHNR, CDR2 FQNEAQ, per germline (reference sequence). V lost 2 bases and J lost 6; bases outside the gene matches: 1. The CDR3 bases are TGTGCCAGCAGCTTATGGACAGGGGATGGCTACACCTTC. Amino acid sequence: CASSLWTGDGYTF.

The genes are TRBV30 and TRBJ1-6; D unclear. The V gene lost 4 bases and the J gene lost 7 bases, with 11 bases spanning the gap. Germline V CDR1 and CDR2: GTSNPN, SVGIG (reference sequence). This CDR3 contains 13 residues. CDR3: CAWNDGVNSPLHF. CDR3 coding DNA: TGTGCCTGGAACGACGGGGTGAATTCACCCCTCCACTTT.

V is TRBV9 and J is TRBJ2-6; 9 nucleotides line up with TRBD1. Unmatched junction bases numbered 11, after V lost 3 bases and J lost 4 bases. Germline V CDR1 and CDR2: SGDLS, YYNGEE. This CDR3 contains 18 residues. CDR3 sequence reads: CASSEGTGPDIGANVLTF. CDR3 nucleotides: TGTGCCAGCAGCGAAGGGACAGGGCCAGATATAGGGGCCAACGTCCTGACTTTC.

This chain uses TRBV20-1 with TRBJ1-1; D remains unclear. CDR3 length: 11 residues. The germline V gene has CDR1 DFQATT and CDR2 SNEGSKA (reference sequence). Trimming stripped 4 bases from V and 6 bases from J, with 9 bases between. The CDR3 nucleotides are TGCAGTGCTAATATTCGGGCTGAAGCTTTCTTT. This codes for CSANIRAEAFF.

The rearrangement uses TRBV7-2 and TRBJ1-3; perhaps TRBD1 as D (5 bases). The CDR3 is 13 amino acids. Germline CDR1 reads SGHTA; CDR2 reads FQGNSA. V lost 2 bases to trimming and J lost 8 bases, with 10 bases between them. This chain's CDR3 is CASSLRQSDTIYF. CDR3 bases: TGTGCCAGCAGCTTAAGACAGTCTGACACCATATATTTT.

The chain recombines TRBV9 with TRBJ1-3; TRBD1 is a possible D gene (5 bases). This CDR3 has 16 amino acids. Per the germline V gene, CDR1 is SGDLS and CDR2 is YYNGEE. The germline V and J ends were trimmed by 4 bases and 0 bases, with 14 bases remaining between them. CDR3 DNA sequence: TGTGCCAGCAGCCCCTGGGACGGGGGCTCTGGAAACACCATATATTTT. Translating gives CASSPWDGGSGNTIYF.

This clone was recorded only once. This chain's CDR3 is CASSTGRATNEKLFF. The CDR3 nucleotides read TGTGCCAGTAGTACGGGGAGGGCAACTAATGAAAAACTGTTTTTT. The gene calls are TRBV19 and TRBJ1-4; D gene ambiguous. Germline CDR1 is LNHDA and CDR2 is SQIVND (reference sequence). V lost 4 bases to trimming and J lost 0 bases, with 9 bases between them. This CDR3 is built from 15 residues. Combining the CDR3 with reference TRBV19 and TRBJ1-4 gives the whole variable domain DGGITQSPKYLFRKEGQNVTLSCEQNLNHDAMYWYRQDPGQGLRLIYYSQIVNDFQKGDIAEGYSVSREKKESFPLTVTSAQKNPTAFYLCASSTGRATNEKLFFGSGTQLSVL.

The J gene is TRBJ2-5, the V gene TRBV4-2; 9 nucleotides match TRBD1. The CDR3 has 15 residues. CDR1 is LGHNA, CDR2 YNFKEQ, per germline. V trimming: 6 bases; J trimming: 5 bases; junction bases outside the gene matches: 10. CDR3 residues: CASSTGTGSWETQYF. CDR3 in DNA: TGTGCCAGCAGTACCGGGACAGGGAGCTGGGAGACCCAGTACTTC.